Each of the 16 T cell receptor beta chains below was sequenced from the same sample in a study of CD8+CD57+ T cells in acquired aplastic anemia. In patients chosen for sequencing, flow cytometry had shown CD8+CD57+ cell expansion. Using genomic DNA as the template, TCR beta VDJ and CDR3 profiling was carried out. TCRdb used MiXCR to reprocess the reads, holding one entry per CDR3 protein. The sample lists nearly 60,000 distinct CDR3 sequences; roughly three fifths were seen once. The specimen was sorted CD4+, CD8+, or CD8+CD57+ T cells (not recorded which) from PBMCs. The receptors stem from a human donor with aplastic anemia.

This chain joins TRBV10-1 and TRBJ2-1; no clear D gene. The CDR3 has 10 amino acids. The germline gives CDR1 WNHNN, CDR2 SYGVQD (reference sequence). Trimming took off 8 bases at V and 4 bases at J, with 3 bases between the two ends. The CDR3 DNA reads as TGCGCCAGCGGTTACAATGAGCAGTTCTTC. This gives the protein CASGYNEQFF.

This clonotype was picked up many times. This chain links TRBV12-5 with TRBJ2-1, with 10 bases lining up with TRBD2. The CDR3 consists of 17 residues. The V gene end was trimmed by 5 bases and the J gene end by 6 bases; junction bases not matched to a gene: 13. Germline CDR1 LGHNT, CDR2 FRNRAP. The CDR3 loop is CASGDRDRLAGFNEQFF. The CDR3, as DNA: TGTGCTAGTGGTGACCGAGACAGACTAGCGGGCTTCAATGAGCAGTTCTTC.

CDR3 sequence: CASSEGAVNYGYTF. As DNA, the CDR3 is TGTGCCAGCAGTGAAGGGGCTGTGAACTATGGCTACACCTTC. The chain carries TRBV2 and TRBJ1-2; no definite D call. The CDR3 is made up of 14 amino acids. Germline-derived CDR1 and CDR2 are SNHLY and FYNNEI. Trimming left V 1 base short and J 2 bases short, with 8 bases between.

The chain combines TRBV7-9 with TRBJ1-1; D is uncertain. In germline, CDR1 is SEHNR, CDR2 FQNEAQ (reference sequence). The ends were cut back, 1 base at V and 7 bases at J, with 7 bases in the middle. This CDR3 contains 12 residues. CDR3 nucleotides: TGTGCCAGCAGCTTAGATGCAGATGAAGCTTTCTTT. The encoded protein is CASSLDADEAFF.

This clonotype came up many times. V gene TRBV6-5 combines with J gene TRBJ2-3, with 7 bases matching TRBD2. The CDR3 sequence is 14 residues long. Germline V lookup: CDR1 MNHEY, CDR2 SVGAGI. The V gene end was trimmed by 3 bases and the J gene end by 10 bases; junction bases not matched to a gene: 10. This CDR3 reads CASSYKGGTVAQYF. For the CDR3, the DNA is TGTGCCAGCAGTTATAAGGGAGGGACCGTGGCGCAGTATTTT.

A remark on this clonotype: This sequence may be a read error, since a much larger clone differs from it by one base. The conserved phenylalanine or tryptophan normally closing the CDR3 is absent here, so this likely arose from a read error. V is TRBV18 and J is TRBJ2-1; 8 bases align to TRBD1. V trimming: 1 base; J trimming: 6 bases; junction bases outside the gene matches: 8. Germline V gene lookup returns CDR1 KGHSH and CDR2 LQKENI. The CDR3 is made up of 16 amino acids. Here the CDR3 reads CASSPRDRKGFNEQFL. CDR3 nucleotide sequence: TGTGCCAGCTCACCACGGGACAGGAAGGGGTTCAATGAGCAGTTCCTC.

The chain couples TRBV20-1 to TRBJ2-3, with D perhaps matching TRBD2 (7 bases). V was trimmed by 0 bases and J by 4 bases, leaving 17 bases between them. Germline-derived CDR1 and CDR2 are DFQATT and SNEGSKA (reference sequence). The CDR3 contains 16 residues. As DNA, the CDR3 is TGCAGTGCTAGAGATATAAGGGGGGGGGGCCCAGATACGCAGTATTTT. The encoded protein is CSARDIRGGGPDTQYF.

Written as DNA, the CDR3 is TGTGCCAGCAGTCCGGGACAGGGGTCTTATCCCCTCCACTTT. Amino acid sequence: CASSPGQGSYPLHF. The gene calls are TRBV2 and TRBJ1-6; 10 positions agree with TRBD1. Germline-derived CDR1 and CDR2 are SNHLY and FYNNEI. The ends lost 5 bases at V and 13 bases at J; junction bases unmatched: 8. This CDR3 has 14 amino acids.

As DNA, the CDR3 is TGTGCCAGCAGTGTGAAGGGCTGGAGCACTGAAGCTTTCTTT. Its translation: CASSVKGWSTEAFF. V gene TRBV2 combines with J gene TRBJ1-1; D not certain. This CDR3 region has 14 residues. The germline CDR1 and CDR2 sequences are SNHLY and FYNNEI. Trimming removed 4 bases at V and 4 bases at J, with 13 bases between.

By frequency in the sample, this clonotype is medium-sized. The gene calls are TRBV15 and TRBJ1-5; no clear D. The CDR3 is made up of 15 amino acids. Germline CDR1 LNHNV, CDR2 YYDKDF (reference sequence). V was pared by 0 bases and J by 6 bases, with 12 bases between. DNA of the CDR3: TGTGCCACCAGCAGAGAGAATCAGTACGGTCAGCCCCAGCATTTT. Its translation: CATSRENQYGQPQHF.

A word on this clonotype: The CDR3 does not end in the conserved phenylalanine or tryptophan, so this is likely a read error. This chain uses TRBV4-1 with TRBJ1-2; D might be TRBD1 (5 bases). The length of the CDR3 is 13 residues. V dropped 4 bases and J dropped 8 bases, with 14 bases sitting between them. CDR1 is MGHRA, CDR2 YSYEKL, per germline. CDR3 region: CASSLGGLDGYTL. The CDR3 DNA is TGCGCCAGCAGCCTCGGGGGACTCGACGGCTACACCCTC.

This chain uses TRBV25-1 with TRBJ2-3, with a weak D call TRBD2 (6 bases). The CDR3 has 15 amino acids. Per germline, CDR1 MGHDK and CDR2 SYGVNS. V lost 7 bases, J lost 3 bases, and 17 bases lay in between. CDR3 sequence (DNA): TGTGCCAGCACCCGAGGCGGCCTAGCGACAGATACGCAGTATTTT. Translated, it gives CASTRGGLATDTQYF.

This clonotype was detected a few times. The V call is TRBV9, the J call TRBJ1-1; possible D gene TRBD1, 6 bases. The length of the CDR3 is 15 residues. With 3 bases removed from V and 5 bases from J, the gap between germline ends came to 17 bases. Per the germline V gene, CDR1 is SGDLS and CDR2 is YYNGEE. In DNA, the CDR3 is TGTGCCAGCAGCGGGGGACATTCCGGAGGGACTGAAGCTTTCTTT. Its protein product is CASSGGHSGGTEAFF.

This clonotype was seen just once. The chain carries TRBV25-1 and TRBJ2-7; D possibly uses TRBD1 or TRBD2 (5 bases each). The germline CDR1 and CDR2 sequences are MGHDK and SYGVNS. V lost 1 base, J lost 3 bases, and 16 bases lay in between. The CDR3 is 16 amino acids. This CDR3 reads CASSESGLAHNYEQYF. The CDR3 DNA follows: TGTGCCAGCAGTGAATCGGGGCTAGCCCATAACTACGAGCAGTACTTC.

This chain connects TRBV25-1 to TRBJ1-1; D unclear. The CDR3 extends over 17 amino acids. Germline V CDR1 and CDR2: MGHDK, SYGVNS. The ends were cut back, 4 bases at V and 4 bases at J, with 22 bases in the middle. The CDR3 DNA is TGTGCCAGCAGTGCCCCGGTAATCGGCGGTTGGGGCACTGAAGCTTTCTTT. Residues: CASSAPVIGGWGTEAFF. The full variable domain, in which reference TRBV25-1 and TRBJ1-1 provide the parts outside the CDR3, is EADIYQTPRYLVIGTGKKITLECSQTMGHDKMYWYQQDPGMELHLIHYSYGVNSTEKGDLSSESTVSRIRTEHFPLTLESARPSHTSQYLCASSAPVIGGWGTEAFFGQGTRLTVV.

For this clonotype: The conserved phenylalanine or tryptophan normally closing the CDR3 is absent here, so this likely arose from a read error. J is TRBJ2-7 and V is TRBV24-1; the D is unclear. This CDR3 comprises 12 residues. The V end lost 7 bases, the J end lost 1 base, and 7 bases lay between the germline ends. The germline V gene has CDR1 KGHDR and CDR2 SFDVKD. The CDR3 coding sequence is TGTGCCACCAGAGACCAATCCTACGAGCAGTACCCC. Amino acids: CATRDQSYEQYP.